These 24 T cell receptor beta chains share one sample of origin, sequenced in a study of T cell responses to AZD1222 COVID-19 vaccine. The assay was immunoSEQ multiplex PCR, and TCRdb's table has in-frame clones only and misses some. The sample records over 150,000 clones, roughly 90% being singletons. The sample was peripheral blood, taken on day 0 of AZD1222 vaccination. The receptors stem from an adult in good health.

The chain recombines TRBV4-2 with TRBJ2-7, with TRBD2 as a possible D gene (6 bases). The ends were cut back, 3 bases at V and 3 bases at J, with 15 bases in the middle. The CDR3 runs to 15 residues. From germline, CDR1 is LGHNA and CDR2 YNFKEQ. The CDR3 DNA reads TGTGCCAGCAGCCATAGCGGCGCCCTCGGCTACGAGCAGTACTTC. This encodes CASSHSGALGYEQYF.

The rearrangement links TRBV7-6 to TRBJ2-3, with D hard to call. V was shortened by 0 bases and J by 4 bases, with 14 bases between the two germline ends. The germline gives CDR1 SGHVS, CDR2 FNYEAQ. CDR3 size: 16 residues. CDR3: CASSLATTVSADTQYF. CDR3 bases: TGTGCCAGCAGCTTAGCCACTACCGTCTCGGCAGATACGCAGTATTTT. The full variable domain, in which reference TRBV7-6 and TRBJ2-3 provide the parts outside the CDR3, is GAGVSQSPRYKVTKRGQDVALRCDPISGHVSLYWYRQALGQGPEFLTYFNYEAQQDKSGLPNDRFSAERPEGSISTLTIQRTEQRDSAMYRCASSLATTVSADTQYFGPGTRLTVL.

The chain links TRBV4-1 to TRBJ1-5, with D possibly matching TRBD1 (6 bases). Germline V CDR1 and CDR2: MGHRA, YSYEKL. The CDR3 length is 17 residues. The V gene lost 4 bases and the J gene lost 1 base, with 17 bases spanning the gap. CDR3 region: CASSPSGGRLSNQPQHF. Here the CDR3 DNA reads TGCGCCAGCAGCCCGAGTGGGGGCAGGTTAAGCAATCAGCCCCAGCATTTT.

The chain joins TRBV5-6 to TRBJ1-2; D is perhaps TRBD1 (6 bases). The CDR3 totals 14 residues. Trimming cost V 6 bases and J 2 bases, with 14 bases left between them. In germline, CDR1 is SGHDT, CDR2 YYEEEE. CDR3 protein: CASIFEGGNYGYTF. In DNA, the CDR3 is TGTGCCAGCATATTCGAAGGGGGGAACTATGGCTACACCTTC.

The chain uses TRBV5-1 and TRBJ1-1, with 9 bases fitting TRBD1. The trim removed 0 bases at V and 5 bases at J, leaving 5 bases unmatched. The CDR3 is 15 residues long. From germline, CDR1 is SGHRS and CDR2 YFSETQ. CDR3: CASSLEQGARTEAFF. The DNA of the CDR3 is TGCGCCAGCAGCTTGGAACAGGGGGCTAGGACTGAAGCTTTCTTT. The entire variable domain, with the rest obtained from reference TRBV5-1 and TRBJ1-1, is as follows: KAGVTQTPRYLIKTRGQQVTLSCSPISGHRSVSWYQQTPGQGLQFLFEYFSETQRNKGNFPGRFSGRQFSNSRSEMNVSTLELGDSALYLCASSLEQGARTEAFFGQGTRLTVV.

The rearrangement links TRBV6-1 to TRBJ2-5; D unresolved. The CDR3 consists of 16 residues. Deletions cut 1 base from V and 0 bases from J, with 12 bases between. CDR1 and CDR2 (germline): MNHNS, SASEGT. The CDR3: CASSEDGWSYQETQYF. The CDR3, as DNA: TGTGCCAGCAGTGAAGACGGTTGGTCGTACCAAGAGACCCAGTACTTC.

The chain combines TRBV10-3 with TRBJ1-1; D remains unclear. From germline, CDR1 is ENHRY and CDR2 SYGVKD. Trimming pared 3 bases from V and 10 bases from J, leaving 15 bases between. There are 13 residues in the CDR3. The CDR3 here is CAISESEEGPAFF. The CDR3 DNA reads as TGTGCCATCAGTGAATCAGAGGAGGGCCCAGCTTTCTTT.

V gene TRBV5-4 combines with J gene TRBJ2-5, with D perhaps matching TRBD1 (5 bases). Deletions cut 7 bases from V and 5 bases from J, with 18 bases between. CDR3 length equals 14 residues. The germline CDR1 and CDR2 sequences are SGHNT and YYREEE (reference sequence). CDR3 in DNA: TGTGCCAGCGGGGCCGCCGGGCCCGGGGAGACCCAGTACTTC. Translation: CASGAAGPGETQYF. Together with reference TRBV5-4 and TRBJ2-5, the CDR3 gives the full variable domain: ETGVTQSPTHLIKTRGQQVTLRCSSQSGHNTVSWYQQALGQGPQFIFQYYREEENGRGNFPPRFSGLQFPNYSSELNVNALELDDSALYLCASGAAGPGETQYFGPGTRLLVL.

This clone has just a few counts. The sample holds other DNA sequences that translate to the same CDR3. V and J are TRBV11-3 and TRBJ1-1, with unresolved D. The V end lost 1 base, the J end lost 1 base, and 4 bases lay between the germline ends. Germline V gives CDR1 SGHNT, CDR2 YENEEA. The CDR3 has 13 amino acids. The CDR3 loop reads CASSLGGNTEAFF. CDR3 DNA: TGTGCCAGCAGCTTAGGCGGGAACACTGAAGCTTTCTTT.

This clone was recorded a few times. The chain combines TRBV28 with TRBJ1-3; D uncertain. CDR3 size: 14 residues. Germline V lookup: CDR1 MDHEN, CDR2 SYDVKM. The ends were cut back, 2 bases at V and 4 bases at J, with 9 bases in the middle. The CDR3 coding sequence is TGTGCCAGCAGTTTAGATGGGGTCGGAAACACCATATATTTT. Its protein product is CASSLDGVGNTIYF.

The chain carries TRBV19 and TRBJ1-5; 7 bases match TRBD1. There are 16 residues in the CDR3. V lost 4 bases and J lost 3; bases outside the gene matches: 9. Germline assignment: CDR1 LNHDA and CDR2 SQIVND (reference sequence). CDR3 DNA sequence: TGTGCCAGTAGTAGCCCATGGACAGGTTCCAATCAGCCCCAGCATTTT. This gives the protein CASSSPWTGSNQPQHF.

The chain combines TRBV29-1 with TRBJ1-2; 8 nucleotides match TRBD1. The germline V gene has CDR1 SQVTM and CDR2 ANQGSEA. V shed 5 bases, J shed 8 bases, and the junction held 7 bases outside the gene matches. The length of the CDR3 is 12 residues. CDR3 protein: CSVLQGEVGYTF. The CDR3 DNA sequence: TGCAGCGTTTTACAGGGGGAAGTGGGCTACACCTTC.

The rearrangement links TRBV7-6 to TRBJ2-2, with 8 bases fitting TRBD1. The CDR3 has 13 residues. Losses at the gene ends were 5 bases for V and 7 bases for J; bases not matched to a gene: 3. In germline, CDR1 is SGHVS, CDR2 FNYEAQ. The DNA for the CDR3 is TGTGCCAGCAGCCGACAGGGGAGCGGGGAGCTGTTTTTT. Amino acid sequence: CASSRQGSGELFF.

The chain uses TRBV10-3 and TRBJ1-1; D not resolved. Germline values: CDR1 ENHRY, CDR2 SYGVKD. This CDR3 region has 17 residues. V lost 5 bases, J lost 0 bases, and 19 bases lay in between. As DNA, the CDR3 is TGTGCCATCAGTAAAGATCCTCGTGGGAGTCTGAACACTGAAGCTTTCTTT. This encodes CAISKDPRGSLNTEAFF.

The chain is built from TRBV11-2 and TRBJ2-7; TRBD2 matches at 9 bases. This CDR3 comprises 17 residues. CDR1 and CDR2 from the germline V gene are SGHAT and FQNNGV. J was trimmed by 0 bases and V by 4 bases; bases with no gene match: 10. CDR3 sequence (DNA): TGTGCCAGCAGCTCGCATTTAGCGGGAGAGCTCTCCTACGAGCAGTACTTC. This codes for CASSSHLAGELSYEQYF.

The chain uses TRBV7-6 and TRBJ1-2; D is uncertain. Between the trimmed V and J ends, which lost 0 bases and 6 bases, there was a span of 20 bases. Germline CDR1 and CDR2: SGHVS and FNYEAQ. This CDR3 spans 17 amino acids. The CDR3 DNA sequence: TGTGCCAGCAGCTTAGCGCGGGGTAACCGAGAATCAAATGGCTACACCTTC. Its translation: CASSLARGNRESNGYTF.

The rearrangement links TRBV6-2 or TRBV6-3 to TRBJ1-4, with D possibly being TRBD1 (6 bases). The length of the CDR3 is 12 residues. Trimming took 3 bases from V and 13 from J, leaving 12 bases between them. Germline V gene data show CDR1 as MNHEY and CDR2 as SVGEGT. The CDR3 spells CASSYLGGGLFF. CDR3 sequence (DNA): TGTGCCAGCAGTTATTTAGGGGGAGGACTGTTTTTT.

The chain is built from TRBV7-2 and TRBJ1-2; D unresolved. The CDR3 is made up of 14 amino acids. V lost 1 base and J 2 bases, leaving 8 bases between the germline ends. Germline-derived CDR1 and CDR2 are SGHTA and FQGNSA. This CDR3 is CASSLVTGNYGYTF. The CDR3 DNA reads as TGTGCCAGCAGCTTAGTCACGGGAAACTATGGCTACACCTTC.

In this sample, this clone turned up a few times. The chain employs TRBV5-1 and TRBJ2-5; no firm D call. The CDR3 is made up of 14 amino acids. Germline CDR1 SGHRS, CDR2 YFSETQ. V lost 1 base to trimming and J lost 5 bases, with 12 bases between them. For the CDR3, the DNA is TGCGCCAGCAGCTTGTATTCGGTTTGGGAGACCCAGTACTTC. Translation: CASSLYSVWETQYF. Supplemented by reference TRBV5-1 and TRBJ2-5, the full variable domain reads KAGVTQTPRYLIKTRGQQVTLSCSPISGHRSVSWYQQTPGQGLQFLFEYFSETQRNKGNFPGRFSGRQFSNSRSEMNVSTLELGDSALYLCASSLYSVWETQYFGPGTRLLVL.

CDR3 nucleotide sequence: TGTGCCAGTAGTCCGAGATTCGGCGATACAGGGTTTCCAGAGACCCAGTACTTC. This sequence encodes CASSPRFGDTGFPETQYF. The rearrangement joins TRBV19 to TRBJ2-5; possible D gene TRBD1, 6 bases. This CDR3 contains 18 residues. Germline values: CDR1 LNHDA, CDR2 SQIVND (reference sequence). Trimming took off 5 bases at V and 4 bases at J, with 26 bases between the two ends.

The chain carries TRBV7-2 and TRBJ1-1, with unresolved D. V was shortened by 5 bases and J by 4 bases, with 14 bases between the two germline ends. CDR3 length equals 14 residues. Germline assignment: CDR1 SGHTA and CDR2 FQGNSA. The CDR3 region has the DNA TGTGCCAGCAGCCCGGGAGGGTCCAGCACTGAAGCTTTCTTT. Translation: CASSPGGSSTEAFF.

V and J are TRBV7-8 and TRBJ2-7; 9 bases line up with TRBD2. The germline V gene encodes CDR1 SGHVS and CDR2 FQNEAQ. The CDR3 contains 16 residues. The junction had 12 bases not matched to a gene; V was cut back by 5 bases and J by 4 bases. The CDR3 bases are TGTGCCAGCAGCCGCGGGAGGGACGCTAGGGCGTACGAGCAGTACTTC. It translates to CASSRGRDARAYEQYF. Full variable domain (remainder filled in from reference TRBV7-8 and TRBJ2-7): GAGVSQSPRYKVAKRGQDVALRCDPISGHVSLFWYQQALGQGPEFLTYFQNEAQLDKSGLPSDRFFAERPEGSVSTLKIQRTQQEDSAVYLCASSRGRDARAYEQYFGPGTRLTVT.

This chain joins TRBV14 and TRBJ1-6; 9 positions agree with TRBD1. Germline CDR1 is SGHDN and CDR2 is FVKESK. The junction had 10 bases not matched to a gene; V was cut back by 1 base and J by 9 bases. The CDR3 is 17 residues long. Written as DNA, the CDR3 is TGTGCCAGCAGCCAAGTGGGACAGGGTTTCGCAGGTTCACCCCTCCACTTT. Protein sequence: CASSQVGQGFAGSPLHF.

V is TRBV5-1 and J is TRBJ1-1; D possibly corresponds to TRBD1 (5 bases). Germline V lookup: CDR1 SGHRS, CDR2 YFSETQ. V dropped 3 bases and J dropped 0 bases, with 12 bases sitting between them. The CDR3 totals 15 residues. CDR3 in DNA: TGCGCCAGCAGCTGGGCCGGGACCATGAACACTGAAGCTTTCTTT. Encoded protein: CASSWAGTMNTEAFF.